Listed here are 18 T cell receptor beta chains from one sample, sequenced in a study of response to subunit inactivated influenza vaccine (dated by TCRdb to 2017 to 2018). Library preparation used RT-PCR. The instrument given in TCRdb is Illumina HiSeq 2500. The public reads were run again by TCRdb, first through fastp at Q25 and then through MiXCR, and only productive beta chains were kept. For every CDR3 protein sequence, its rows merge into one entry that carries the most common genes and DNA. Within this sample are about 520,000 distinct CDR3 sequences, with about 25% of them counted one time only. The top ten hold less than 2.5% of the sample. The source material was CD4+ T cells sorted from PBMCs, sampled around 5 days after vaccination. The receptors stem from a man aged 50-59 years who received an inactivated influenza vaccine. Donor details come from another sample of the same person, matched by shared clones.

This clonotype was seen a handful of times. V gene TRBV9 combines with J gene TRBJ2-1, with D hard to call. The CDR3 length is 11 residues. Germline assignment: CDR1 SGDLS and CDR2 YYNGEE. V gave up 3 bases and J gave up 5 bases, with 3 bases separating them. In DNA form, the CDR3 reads TGTGCCAGCAGCGCGAACAATGAGCAGTTCTTC. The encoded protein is CASSANNEQFF.

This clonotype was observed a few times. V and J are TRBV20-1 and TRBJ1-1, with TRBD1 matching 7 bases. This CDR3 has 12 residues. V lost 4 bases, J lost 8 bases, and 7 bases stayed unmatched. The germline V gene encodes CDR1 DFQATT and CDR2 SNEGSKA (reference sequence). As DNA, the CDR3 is TGCAGTGCTAAGAGGCAGGGGGTGGAAGCTTTCTTT. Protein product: CSAKRQGVEAFF.

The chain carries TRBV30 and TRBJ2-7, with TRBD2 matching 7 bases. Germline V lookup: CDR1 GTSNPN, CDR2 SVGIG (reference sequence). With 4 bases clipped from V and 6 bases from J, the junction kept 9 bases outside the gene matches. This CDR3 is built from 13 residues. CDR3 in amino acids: CAWTRGRAGEQYF. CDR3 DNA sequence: TGTGCCTGGACGCGGGGGAGGGCTGGCGAGCAGTACTTC.

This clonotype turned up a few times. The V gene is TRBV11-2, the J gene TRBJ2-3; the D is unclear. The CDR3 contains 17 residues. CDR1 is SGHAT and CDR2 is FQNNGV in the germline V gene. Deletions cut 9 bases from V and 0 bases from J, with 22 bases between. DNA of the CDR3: TGTGCCAGTAGTCAAGGGCAGTGGACGCCAAGCACAGATACGCAGTATTTT. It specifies CASSQGQWTPSTDTQYF.

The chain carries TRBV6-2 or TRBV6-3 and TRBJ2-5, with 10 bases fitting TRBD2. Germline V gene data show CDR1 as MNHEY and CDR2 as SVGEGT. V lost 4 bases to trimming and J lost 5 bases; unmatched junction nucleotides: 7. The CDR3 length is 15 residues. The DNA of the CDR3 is TGTGCCAGCAGTTCCGGGACTAGCGCCAGCGAGACCCAGTACTTC. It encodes CASSSGTSASETQYF.

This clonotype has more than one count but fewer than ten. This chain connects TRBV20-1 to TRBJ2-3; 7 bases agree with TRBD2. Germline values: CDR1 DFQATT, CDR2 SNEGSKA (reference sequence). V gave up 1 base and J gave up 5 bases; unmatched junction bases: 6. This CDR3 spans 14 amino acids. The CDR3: CSARVGVAGDTQYF. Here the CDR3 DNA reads TGCAGTGCTAGAGTAGGGGTAGCGGGAGATACGCAGTATTTT.

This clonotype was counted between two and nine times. CDR3 region: CASSFGSGTDTQYF. The CDR3 DNA reads as TGTGCCAGCAGCTTTGGGTCGGGAACAGATACGCAGTATTTT. V gene TRBV5-6 combines with J gene TRBJ2-3, with a possible D match to TRBD2 (5 bases). V was trimmed by 2 bases and J by 3 bases, leaving 10 bases between them. Germline V gene data show CDR1 as SGHDT and CDR2 as YYEEEE. The CDR3 spans 14 residues.

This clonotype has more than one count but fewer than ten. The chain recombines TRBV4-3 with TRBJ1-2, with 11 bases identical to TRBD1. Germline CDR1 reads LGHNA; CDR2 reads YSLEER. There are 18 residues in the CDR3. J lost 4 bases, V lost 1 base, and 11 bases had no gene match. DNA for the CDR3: TGCGCCAGCAGCCAAGCCGGGACAGGGGGATCAGCCACCTATGGCTACACCTTC. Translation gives CASSQAGTGGSATYGYTF.

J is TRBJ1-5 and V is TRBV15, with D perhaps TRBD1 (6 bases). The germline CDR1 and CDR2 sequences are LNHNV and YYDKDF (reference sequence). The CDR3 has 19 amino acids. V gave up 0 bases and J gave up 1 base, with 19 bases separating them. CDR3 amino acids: CATSRERQDLIASNQPQHF. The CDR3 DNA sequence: TGTGCCACCAGCAGAGAGCGACAGGATTTGATAGCCAGCAATCAGCCCCAGCATTTT.

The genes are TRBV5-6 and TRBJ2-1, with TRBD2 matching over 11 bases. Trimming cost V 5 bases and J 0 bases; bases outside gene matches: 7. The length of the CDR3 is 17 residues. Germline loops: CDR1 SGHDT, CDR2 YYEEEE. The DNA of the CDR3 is TGTGCCAGCAGTTGGGGACTAGCGGTTAGCTCCTACAATGAGCAGTTCTTC. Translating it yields CASSWGLAVSSYNEQFF. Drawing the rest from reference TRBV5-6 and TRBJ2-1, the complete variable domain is DAGVTQSPTHLIKTRGQQVTLRCSPKSGHDTVSWYQQALGQGPQFIFQYYEEEERQRGNFPDRFSGHQFPNYSSELNVNALLLGDSALYLCASSWGLAVSSYNEQFFGPGTRLTVL.

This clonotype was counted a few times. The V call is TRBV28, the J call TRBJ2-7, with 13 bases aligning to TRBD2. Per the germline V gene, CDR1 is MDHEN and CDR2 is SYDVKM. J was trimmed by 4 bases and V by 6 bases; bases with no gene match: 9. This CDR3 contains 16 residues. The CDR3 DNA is TGTGCCAGCAGGACACAGACTAGCGGGAGGCGGTACGAGCAGTACTTC. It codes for CASRTQTSGRRYEQYF.

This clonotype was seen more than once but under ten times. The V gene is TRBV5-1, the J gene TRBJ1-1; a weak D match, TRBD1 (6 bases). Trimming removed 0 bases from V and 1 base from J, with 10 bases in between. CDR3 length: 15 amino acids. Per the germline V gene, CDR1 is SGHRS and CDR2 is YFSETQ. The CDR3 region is CASSLAGGENTEAFF. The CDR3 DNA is TGCGCCAGCAGCTTGGCCGGGGGCGAGAACACTGAAGCTTTCTTT. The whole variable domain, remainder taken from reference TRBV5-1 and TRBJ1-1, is KAGVTQTPRYLIKTRGQQVTLSCSPISGHRSVSWYQQTPGQGLQFLFEYFSETQRNKGNFPGRFSGRQFSNSRSEMNVSTLELGDSALYLCASSLAGGENTEAFFGQGTRLTVV.

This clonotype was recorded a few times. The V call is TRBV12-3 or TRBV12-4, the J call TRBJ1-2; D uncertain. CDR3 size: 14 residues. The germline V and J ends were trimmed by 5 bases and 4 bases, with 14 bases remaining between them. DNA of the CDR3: TGTGCCAGCAGTCATCATAAGTCGGGCTATGGCTACACCTTC. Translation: CASSHHKSGYGYTF.

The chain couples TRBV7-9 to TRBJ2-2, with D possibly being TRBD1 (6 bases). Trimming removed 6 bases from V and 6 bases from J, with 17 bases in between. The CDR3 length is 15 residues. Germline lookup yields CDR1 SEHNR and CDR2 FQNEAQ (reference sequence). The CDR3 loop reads CASSRSQGSPGELFF. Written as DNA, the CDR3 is TGTGCCAGCAGTCGGAGCCAGGGGTCCCCCGGGGAGCTGTTTTTT.

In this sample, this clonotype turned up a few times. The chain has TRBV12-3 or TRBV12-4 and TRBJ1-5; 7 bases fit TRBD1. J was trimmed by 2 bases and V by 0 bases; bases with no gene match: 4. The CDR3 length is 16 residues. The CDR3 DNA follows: TGTGCCAGCAGTTTAGCCGCAGGGGGGGGCAATCAGCCCCAGCATTTT. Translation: CASSLAAGGGNQPQHF.

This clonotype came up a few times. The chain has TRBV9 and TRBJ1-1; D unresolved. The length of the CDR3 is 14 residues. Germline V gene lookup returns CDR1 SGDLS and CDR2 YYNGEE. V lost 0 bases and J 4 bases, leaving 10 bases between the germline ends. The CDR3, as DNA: TGTGCCAGCAGCGTAGTCCAGCAGAGCACTGAAGCTTTCTTT. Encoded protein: CASSVVQQSTEAFF.

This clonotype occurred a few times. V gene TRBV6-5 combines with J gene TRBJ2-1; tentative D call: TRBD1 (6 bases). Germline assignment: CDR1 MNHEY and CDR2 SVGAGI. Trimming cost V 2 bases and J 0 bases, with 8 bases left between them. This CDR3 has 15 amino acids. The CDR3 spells CASSYGDTSYNEQFF. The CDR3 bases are TGTGCCAGCAGTTACGGGGACACCTCCTACAATGAGCAGTTCTTC.

The CDR3 spells CASSSPGGWNTEAFF. The CDR3 region has the DNA TGTGCCAGCAGTTCCCCAGGGGGCTGGAACACTGAAGCTTTCTTT. The chain joins TRBV6-5 to TRBJ1-1; the match to TRBD1 covers 8 bases. V trimming: 4 bases; J trimming: 1 base; junction bases outside the gene matches: 5. CDR1 is MNHEY, CDR2 SVGAGI, per germline. The CDR3 totals 15 residues.